This TCR beta chain was documented in a study of shared clonotypes between healthy human individuals. Study-wide points: There were few donors, and this limited the genetic and exposure-history diversity represented. Roughly 4.6% of naive CD4 clonotypes were common to a few donors.

This clone has just a few counts. Antigen unknown. In the same sample, other DNA sequences code for this CDR3. Libraries were prepared by immunoSEQ multiplex PCR; TCRdb keeps only in-frame clonotypes and omits some of them. The table has around 2.1 million clones, 90% to 96% seen once. The receptor comes from a man between 18 and 29 years old in good health. Sequenced: naive CD4+ T cells sorted from blood. Sample subset: CD45RA+ positively selected.

The CDR3 region has the DNA TGTGCCAGCAGCTTAACCGGAAACACCATATATTTT. Translation: CASSLTGNTIYF. V gene TRBV7-9 combines with J gene TRBJ1-3; no clear D gene. Trimming took off 2 bases at V and 4 bases at J, with 3 bases between the two ends. The CDR3 sequence is 12 residues long. CDR1 is SEHNR, CDR2 FQNEAQ, per germline (reference sequence).